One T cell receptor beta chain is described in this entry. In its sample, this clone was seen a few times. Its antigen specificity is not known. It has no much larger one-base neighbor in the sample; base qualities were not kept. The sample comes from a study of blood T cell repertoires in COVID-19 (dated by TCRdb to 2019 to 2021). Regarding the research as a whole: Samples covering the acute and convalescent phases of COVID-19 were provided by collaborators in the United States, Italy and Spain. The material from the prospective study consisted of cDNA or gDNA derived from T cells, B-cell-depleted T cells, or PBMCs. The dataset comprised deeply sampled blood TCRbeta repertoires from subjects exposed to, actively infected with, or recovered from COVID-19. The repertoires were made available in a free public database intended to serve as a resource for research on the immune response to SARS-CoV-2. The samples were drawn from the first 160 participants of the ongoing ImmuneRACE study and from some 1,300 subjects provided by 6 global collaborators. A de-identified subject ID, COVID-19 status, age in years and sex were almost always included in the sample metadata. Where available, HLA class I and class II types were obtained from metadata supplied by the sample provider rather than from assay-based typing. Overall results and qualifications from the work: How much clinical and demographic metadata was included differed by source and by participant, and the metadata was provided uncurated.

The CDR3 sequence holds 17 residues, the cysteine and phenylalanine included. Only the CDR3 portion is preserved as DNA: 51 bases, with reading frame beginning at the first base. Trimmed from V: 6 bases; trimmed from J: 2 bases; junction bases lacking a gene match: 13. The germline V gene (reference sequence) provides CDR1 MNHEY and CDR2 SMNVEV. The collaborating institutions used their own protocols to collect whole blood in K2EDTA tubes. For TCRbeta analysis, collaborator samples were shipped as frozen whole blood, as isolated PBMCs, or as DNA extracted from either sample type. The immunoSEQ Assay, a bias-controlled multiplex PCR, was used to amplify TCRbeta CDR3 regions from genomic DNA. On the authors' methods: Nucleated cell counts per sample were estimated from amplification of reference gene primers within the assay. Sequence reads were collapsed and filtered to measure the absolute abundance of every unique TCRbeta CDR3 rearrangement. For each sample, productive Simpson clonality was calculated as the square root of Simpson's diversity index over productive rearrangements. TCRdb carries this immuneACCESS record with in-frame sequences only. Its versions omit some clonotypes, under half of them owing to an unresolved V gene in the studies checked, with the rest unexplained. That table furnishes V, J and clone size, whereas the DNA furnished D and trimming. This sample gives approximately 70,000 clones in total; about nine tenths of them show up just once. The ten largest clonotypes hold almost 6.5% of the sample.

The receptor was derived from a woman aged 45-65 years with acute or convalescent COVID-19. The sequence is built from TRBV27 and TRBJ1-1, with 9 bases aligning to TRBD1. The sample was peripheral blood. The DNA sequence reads TGTGCCAGCAGGGGGGTCGGGACAGGGTGGCAAAACACTGAAGCTTTCTTT. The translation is CASRGVGTGWQNTEAFF.